There are a few counts of the clone carrying this T cell receptor (beta chain). Clones were sequenced by immunoSEQ multiplex PCR, and TCRdb holds only the in-frame ones, with some missing. The sample carries approximately 90,000 clones, 75% to 90% recorded once. This sample is part of a study of blood T cell repertoires in COVID-19. Study summary: PBMCs, B-cell-depleted T cells, or T cells were the source of the cDNA or gDNA that made up the material.

The ends were cut back, 3 bases at V and 5 bases at J, with 17 bases in the middle. This CDR3 comprises 15 residues. CDR1 and CDR2 from the germline V gene are SEHNR and FQNEAQ (reference sequence). The receptor's source is an elderly woman with acute or convalescent COVID-19. The rearrangement joins TRBV7-9 to TRBJ2-7; tentatively, D is TRBD1 (8 bases). The sequencing sample was made of peripheral blood. CDR3 in amino acids: CASSLDRARGDEQYF. CDR3 DNA sequence: TGTGCCAGCAGCTTGGACAGGGCCCGGGGGGACGAGCAGTACTTC.